The 2 T cell receptor beta chains in this list originate from one sample, sequenced in a study of radiotherapy plus CTLA-4 blockade in lung cancer (dated by TCRdb to 2016 to 2018). The receptor library was made with the immunoSEQ multiplex PCR assay. TCRdb's version of the immuneACCESS table is confined to in-frame rearrangements and falls short of the full clone set. An unresolved V gene accounts for under half of the shortfall where checked; the remainder is of unknown origin. Within this sample are some 110,000 clones, with about 87% of them counted one time only. 5.5% to 8% of the sample comes from the top ten. Specimen: peripheral blood, collected from a patient treated with radiotherapy plus ipilimumab. The receptors come from a human donor with non-small cell lung cancer that progressed on radiotherapy plus ipilimumab.

The chain links TRBV5-4 to TRBJ2-5; 11 bases line up with TRBD2. Germline V gene data show CDR1 as SGHNT and CDR2 as YYREEE (reference sequence). Trimming at V came to 4 bases and at J to 0 bases, leaving 5 bases not matched to a gene. The CDR3 is 16 amino acids. CDR3 amino acids: CASSPRLAGYQETQYF. In nucleotides, the CDR3 is TGTGCCAGCAGCCCAAGACTAGCGGGGTACCAAGAGACCCAGTACTTC.

In this sample, this clone turned up a few times. The rearrangement links TRBV5-1 to TRBJ1-2; 9 nucleotides agree with TRBD1. In germline, CDR1 is SGHRS, CDR2 YFSETQ. The CDR3 consists of 14 residues. After removal of 0 bases from V and 8 bases from J, the junction contained 5 bases not matched to a gene. CDR3 bases: TGCGCCAGCAGCTTGGCACAGGGGGCAGGGGGCTACACCTTC. Amino acid sequence: CASSLAQGAGGYTF.